This T cell receptor (beta chain) was observed in a study of early stage breast cancer tumors. The J segment lost 4 bases and the V segment lost 0 bases, leaving 4 bases of the junction unmatched. Germline-derived CDR1 and CDR2 are LGHNA and YSLEER. This CDR3 comprises 15 residues. Each sample had two DNA replicates, about 0.5 ug blood or roughly 1.4 ug tissue. Clones were sequenced by immunoSEQ multiplex PCR, and TCRdb holds only the in-frame ones, with some missing. The sample consists of around 71,000 clones, under 85% of them appearing once. Sequencing input: blood. The chain joins TRBV4-3 to TRBJ2-5; 8 bases match TRBD1. This TCR was sampled from a person in their sixties with breast cancer. DNA for the CDR3: TGCGCCAGCAGCCAAGATTCAGGGGGCGGAGAGACCCAGTACTTC. It is translated as CASSQDSGGGETQYF.